This T cell receptor beta chain was recorded in a study of T cells in localized non-small cell lung cancer (dated by TCRdb to 2019 to 2021). A note on the overall study: T cell repertoires of approximately 250 early-stage NSCLC patients were analyzed, with tumors being compared against uninvolved tumor-adjacent lungs. All 220 or so NSCLC patients in the cohort were treatment-naive and had localized lung tumors that were resected. NSCLC patients had a mean age of roughly 66 years, and approximately 140 were male and about 98 female.

At diagnosis, peripheral blood, uninvolved tumor-adjacent lung and tumor were collected and stored as a combination of fresh-frozen and FFPE material. Blood samples were analyzed as peripheral blood mononuclear cells for TCR repertoire profiling. V is cut by 4 bases and J by 0 bases, and the space between the germline ends is 9 bases. CDR1 and CDR2 were assigned from the germline V gene (reference sequence) as GTSNPN and SVGIG. The CDR3 covers 13 residues, taking in both the cysteine and the phenylalanine. Of all the DNA, just the CDR3 is kept, 39 bases in frame from base 1. The immunoSEQ Assay was used to sequence TCR beta CDR3 regions from DNA. As for the original processing: To compute T cell density, TCR beta template counts were normalized to usable DNA, which was estimated by amplifying housekeeping genes. The preseqR package was used to estimate richness by extrapolating to 400,000 templates for PBMC samples and to 120,000 templates for tissue samples. Clonality was taken to be one minus Pielou's evenness. Tissue-enriched TCRs were identified by differential abundance testing using productive amino-acid clonotypes, minimum total count 5 and alpha 0.1. Repertoire overlap between compartments was quantified with the Jaccard Index and Morisita Overlap Index. TCR beta CDR3s were clustered by GLIPH together with public tetramer-defined viral CDR3s, and at least three viral sequences plus V-gene enrichment were required for viral motifs. TCRdb stores this immuneACCESS table with in-frame sequences only. Part of the clones is absent; in the studies checked, under half of the shortfall reflects unresolved V genes, and no reason is known for the rest. The DNA was the basis for D and trimming; V, J and clone size are from that table. For this sample there are 90,000 to 95,000 clones; approximately 91% appear just once. The ten most abundant clones make up about 4% of the sample.

Comment on this clone: Its antigen remains unidentified. No much larger clone is present one base from it, and per-base qualities are unavailable.

Results the study describes overall, beyond this receptor: Because the study design was exploratory, TCR variables were selected using unadjusted p-values without false-discovery rate correction. Because multi-region tumor sequencing was not performed, intratumor heterogeneity could not be ruled out. Uninvolved tumor-adjacent lung showed the highest T cell clonality, higher than tumor, which suggests more focused antigenic responses in the uninvolved tumor-adjacent lung. Of the top 100 tumor clones, a median of 57 were detected in paired uninvolved adjacent lung; around 27 were also among that lung's top 100. Longer overall survival was associated with higher blood T cell density, whereas shorter survival was associated with higher adjacent-lung clonality.

The chain is encoded by TRBV30 joined to TRBJ1-1; no D gene is confidently identified. This clonotype was obtained from a woman aged 35 to 69 with stage II squamous cell lung carcinoma. Sequenced material: PBMCs, taken before any cancer treatment. The CDR3: CAWTLWVNTEAFF. The DNA is TGTGCCTGGACTTTGTGGGTGAACACTGAAGCTTTCTTT.